These T cell receptor beta chains were read from a single sample in a study of blood T cell repertoires in COVID-19. Data came from immunoSEQ multiplex PCR; TCRdb stores just in-frame clones and leaves some out. The sample yields roughly 100,000 clones, around 84% seen once. The sequenced sample consisted of peripheral blood. All receptors derive from a human donor in a cohort sampled during active COVID-19. The CDR3 runs from the conserved cysteine through the conserved F or W. The order of the fields is D gene, clone size, J gene, V gene, CDR3 protein, CDR3 DNA. D genes are given only for firm matches. Expanded clones get a size class; other rows say once, few or many, or leave the size out.

d_gene: NA; abundance: NA; j_gene: TRBJ2-7; v_gene: TRBV27; CDR3aa: CASRLQGIDYEQYF; CDR3nt: TGTGCCAGCAGGCTCCAGGGGATTGATTACGAGCAGTACTTC
d_gene: NA; abundance: NA; j_gene: TRBJ1-2; v_gene: TRBV6-2/TRBV6-3; CDR3aa: CASSYQGRRARGGYGYTF; CDR3nt: TGTGCCAGCAGTTATCAAGGCAGGCGCGCGCGAGGGGGTTATGGCTACACCTTC
d_gene: TRBD1; abundance: NA; j_gene: TRBJ1-1; v_gene: TRBV6-5; CDR3aa: CASSYDRDKVEAFF; CDR3nt: TGTGCCAGCAGTTACGACAGGGATAAAGTTGAAGCTTTCTTT
d_gene: TRBD1; abundance: NA; j_gene: TRBJ2-7; v_gene: TRBV5-1; CDR3aa: CASSLGQGEGEQYF; CDR3nt: TGCGCCAGCAGCCTGGGACAGGGGGAGGGCGAGCAGTACTTC
d_gene: TRBD2; abundance: NA; j_gene: TRBJ2-7; v_gene: TRBV10-1; CDR3aa: CASRGTSGGKEQYF; CDR3nt: TGCGCCAGCAGAGGGACTAGCGGGGGTAAAGAGCAGTACTTC
d_gene: TRBD1; abundance: NA; j_gene: TRBJ1-1; v_gene: TRBV11-3; CDR3aa: CASSPGQDRNTEAFF; CDR3nt: TGTGCCAGCAGCCCGGGACAGGACCGGAACACTGAAGCTTTCTTT
d_gene: NA; abundance: NA; j_gene: TRBJ1-3; v_gene: TRBV18; CDR3aa: CASSPAERGTIYF; CDR3nt: TGTGCCAGCTCACCGGCGGAAAGGGGCACCATATATTTT
d_gene: TRBD1; abundance: once; j_gene: TRBJ1-1; v_gene: TRBV6-2/TRBV6-3; CDR3aa: CASSRQGNEAFF; CDR3nt: TGTGCCAGCAGTCGACAGGGGAATGAAGCTTTCTTT
d_gene: TRBD1; abundance: NA; j_gene: TRBJ1-4; v_gene: TRBV15; CDR3aa: CATSRDSGTGREKLFF; CDR3nt: TGTGCCACCAGCAGAGATAGTGGGACAGGACGTGAAAAACTGTTTTTT
d_gene: NA; abundance: once; j_gene: TRBJ1-2; v_gene: TRBV5-1; CDR3aa: CASSLASAGSYEGYTF; CDR3nt: TGCGCCAGCAGCTTGGCCTCGGCGGGCAGCTACGAGGGCTACACCTTC
d_gene: NA; abundance: NA; j_gene: TRBJ1-3; v_gene: TRBV7-2; CDR3aa: CASSLWTVQGHASGNTIYF; CDR3nt: TGTGCCAGCAGCCTATGGACCGTCCAGGGGCACGCATCTGGAAACACCATATATTTT
d_gene: NA; abundance: NA; j_gene: TRBJ1-4; v_gene: TRBV18; CDR3aa: CASSDRRHREEKLFF; CDR3nt: TGTGCCAGCTCGGACCGACGTCACAGGGAGGAAAAACTGTTTTTT
d_gene: NA; abundance: NA; j_gene: TRBJ2-7; v_gene: TRBV7-3; CDR3aa: CASSPPGSYEQYF; CDR3nt: TGTGCCAGCAGCCCGCCGGGTTCCTACGAGCAGTACTTC
d_gene: NA; abundance: NA; j_gene: TRBJ2-3; v_gene: TRBV5-1; CDR3aa: CASSLVRGTRTDTQYF; CDR3nt: TGCGCCAGCAGCTTGGTCCGGGGGACCCGCACAGATACGCAGTATTTT
d_gene: NA; abundance: NA; j_gene: TRBJ2-7; v_gene: TRBV5-1; CDR3aa: CASSLAPEGSYEQYF; CDR3nt: TGCGCCAGCAGCTTGGCCCCGGAGGGCTCCTACGAGCAGTACTTC
d_gene: TRBD2; abundance: NA; j_gene: TRBJ2-1; v_gene: TRBV29-1; CDR3aa: CSVGKGLAGGNEQFF; CDR3nt: TGCAGCGTCGGGAAGGGACTAGCGGGGGGGAATGAGCAGTTCTTC
d_gene: NA; abundance: NA; j_gene: TRBJ1-2; v_gene: TRBV9; CDR3aa: CASSDGGARYGYTF; CDR3nt: TGTGCCAGCAGCGACGGTGGGGCTCGATATGGCTACACCTTC
d_gene: NA; abundance: NA; j_gene: TRBJ2-5; v_gene: TRBV28; CDR3aa: CASSLSSGGGEETQYF; CDR3nt: TGTGCCAGCAGTTTATCGTCGGGGGGCGGGGAAGAGACCCAGTACTTC
d_gene: NA; abundance: NA; j_gene: TRBJ1-1; v_gene: TRBV30; CDR3aa: CAWSSPGSLNTEAFF; CDR3nt: TGTGCCTGGAGTTCCCCCGGGAGCTTGAACACTGAAGCTTTCTTT
d_gene: NA; abundance: once; j_gene: TRBJ1-1; v_gene: TRBV12-3/TRBV12-4; CDR3aa: CASGYRVNTEAFF; CDR3nt: TGTGCCAGCGGCTATCGGGTGAACACTGAAGCTTTCTTT
d_gene: TRBD1; abundance: many; j_gene: TRBJ2-7; v_gene: TRBV15; CDR3aa: CATSGPIMTGYEQYF; CDR3nt: TGTGCCACCAGCGGCCCGATAATGACAGGGTACGAGCAGTACTTC
d_gene: NA; abundance: NA; j_gene: TRBJ2-3; v_gene: TRBV7-8; CDR3aa: CASSLQRGISADTQYF; CDR3nt: TGTGCCAGCAGCTTACAACGGGGAATTAGTGCAGATACGCAGTATTTT
d_gene: TRBD1; abundance: once; j_gene: TRBJ1-5; v_gene: TRBV30; CDR3aa: CAWAGQNQPQHF; CDR3nt: TGTGCCTGGGCGGGACAGAATCAGCCCCAGCATTTT
d_gene: TRBD1; abundance: NA; j_gene: TRBJ1-1; v_gene: TRBV18; CDR3aa: CAINRGSVRDTEAFF; CDR3nt: TGTGCCATCAACAGGGGGTCAGTTCGGGACACTGAAGCTTTCTTT
d_gene: NA; abundance: few; j_gene: TRBJ1-2; v_gene: TRBV6-5; CDR3aa: CASSYEGRYGYTF; CDR3nt: TGTGCCAGCAGTTACGAGGGTCGCTATGGCTACACCTTC
d_gene: NA; abundance: NA; j_gene: TRBJ2-3; v_gene: TRBV25-1; CDR3aa: CASSLGGDLDTQYF; CDR3nt: TGTGCCAGTTCTCTAGGGGGGGACTTAGATACGCAGTATTTT
d_gene: TRBD2; abundance: few; j_gene: TRBJ2-1; v_gene: TRBV4-1; CDR3aa: CASSPTSGAYNEQFF; CDR3nt: TGCGCCAGCAGCCCTACTAGCGGGGCCTACAATGAGCAGTTCTTC
d_gene: TRBD2; abundance: NA; j_gene: TRBJ2-1; v_gene: TRBV19; CDR3aa: CASSIGLGGGSIYYNEQFF; CDR3nt: TGTGCCAGTAGTATAGGTCTGGGCGGGGGGTCAATCTACTACAATGAGCAGTTCTTC
d_gene: TRBD1; abundance: NA; j_gene: TRBJ2-7; v_gene: TRBV7-2; CDR3aa: CASSLYRGPYEQYF; CDR3nt: TGTGCCAGCAGCTTATACAGGGGTCCTTACGAGCAGTACTTC
d_gene: NA; abundance: NA; j_gene: TRBJ2-1; v_gene: TRBV9; CDR3aa: CASSPIGGSYNEQFF; CDR3nt: TGTGCCAGCAGCCCCATAGGGGGCTCCTACAATGAGCAGTTCTTC
d_gene: NA; abundance: NA; j_gene: TRBJ2-3; v_gene: TRBV5-1; CDR3aa: CASSLEWRGATDTQYF; CDR3nt: TGCGCCAGCAGCTTGGAGTGGCGGGGCGCTACAGATACGCAGTATTTT
d_gene: TRBD2; abundance: NA; j_gene: TRBJ2-5; v_gene: TRBV11-3; CDR3aa: CASSLGRAGLQETQYF; CDR3nt: TGTGCCAGCAGCTTAGGTCGAGCGGGGCTACAAGAGACCCAGTACTTC
d_gene: NA; abundance: NA; j_gene: TRBJ1-2; v_gene: TRBV4-3; CDR3aa: CASSRTVSNYGYTF; CDR3nt: TGCGCCAGCAGCCGGACAGTTTCTAACTATGGCTACACCTTC
d_gene: NA; abundance: NA; j_gene: TRBJ1-1; v_gene: TRBV7-2; CDR3aa: CASSLAQNTEAFF; CDR3nt: TGTGCCAGCAGCTTAGCACAGAACACTGAAGCTTTCTTT
d_gene: NA; abundance: NA; j_gene: TRBJ2-5; v_gene: TRBV25-1; CDR3aa: CASSEPGAGVGKTQYF; CDR3nt: TGTGCCAGCAGTGAACCAGGGGCAGGGGTGGGCAAGACCCAGTACTTC
d_gene: NA; abundance: few; j_gene: TRBJ2-1; v_gene: TRBV6-2/TRBV6-3; CDR3aa: CASSPYGEPRSYNEQFF; CDR3nt: TGTGCCAGCAGCCCATATGGGGAGCCCCGCTCCTACAATGAGCAGTTCTTC
d_gene: TRBD1; abundance: NA; j_gene: TRBJ1-2; v_gene: TRBV28; CDR3aa: CASSPIRQGAGGYTF; CDR3nt: TGTGCCAGCAGTCCTATACGACAGGGGGCAGGGGGCTACACCTTC
d_gene: TRBD2; abundance: once; j_gene: TRBJ2-1; v_gene: TRBV10-3; CDR3aa: CAISTSGGDRAEQFF; CDR3nt: TGTGCCATCAGTACTAGCGGGGGGGATAGGGCTGAGCAGTTCTTC
d_gene: NA; abundance: NA; j_gene: TRBJ1-3; v_gene: TRBV18; CDR3aa: CASSPVDYLGNTIYF; CDR3nt: TGTGCCAGCTCCCCAGTAGACTACCTTGGAAACACCATATATTTT
d_gene: NA; abundance: NA; j_gene: TRBJ1-1; v_gene: TRBV7-2; CDR3aa: CASSYGSANTEAFF; CDR3nt: TGTGCCAGCAGCTACGGGAGCGCGAACACTGAAGCTTTCTTT
d_gene: TRBD2; abundance: NA; j_gene: TRBJ2-5; v_gene: TRBV5-6; CDR3aa: CASSLERTSGGAGDF; CDR3nt: TGTGCCAGCAGCTTGGAGAGGACTAGCGGGGGGGCTGGTGACTTC
d_gene: NA; abundance: many; j_gene: TRBJ1-1; v_gene: TRBV21-1; CDR3aa: CATRTEGITEAFF; CDR3nt: TGTGCCACCCGGACCGAGGGTATCACTGAAGCTTTCTTT
d_gene: NA; abundance: NA; j_gene: TRBJ2-1; v_gene: TRBV12-3/TRBV12-4; CDR3aa: CASSSYNEQFF; CDR3nt: TGTGCCAGTAGCTCCTACAATGAGCAGTTCTTC
d_gene: TRBD2; abundance: NA; j_gene: TRBJ2-4; v_gene: TRBV7-8; CDR3aa: CASSAPGLAGGKNIQYF; CDR3nt: TGTGCCAGCAGCGCACCGGGACTAGCGGGGGGAAAAAACATTCAGTACTTC
d_gene: TRBD1; abundance: few; j_gene: TRBJ2-7; v_gene: TRBV7-6; CDR3aa: CASSPQPVQGTPYEQYF; CDR3nt: TGTGCCAGCAGCCCCCAACCCGTACAGGGGACACCCTACGAGCAGTACTTC
d_gene: NA; abundance: NA; j_gene: TRBJ2-1; v_gene: TRBV5-4; CDR3aa: CASSSSLLYNEQFF; CDR3nt: TGTGCCAGCAGCTCCTCATTACTTTACAATGAGCAGTTCTTC
d_gene: TRBD2; abundance: NA; j_gene: TRBJ2-5; v_gene: TRBV5-1; CDR3aa: CASSLMTSGQETQYF; CDR3nt: TGCGCCAGCAGCTTGATGACTAGCGGCCAAGAGACCCAGTACTTC
d_gene: NA; abundance: once; j_gene: TRBJ1-1; v_gene: TRBV15; CDR3aa: CATSTASGPNTEAFF; CDR3nt: TGTGCCACCAGCACCGCCTCGGGTCCGAACACTGAAGCTTTCTTT
d_gene: NA; abundance: NA; j_gene: TRBJ2-1; v_gene: TRBV6-4; CDR3aa: CASSGSGIGEQFF; CDR3nt: TGTGCCAGCAGTGGGTCGGGGATTGGTGAGCAGTTCTTC
d_gene: NA; abundance: NA; j_gene: TRBJ2-7; v_gene: TRBV29-1; CDR3aa: CSVGSYEQYF; CDR3nt: TGCAGCGTTGGGAGCTACGAGCAGTACTTC
d_gene: NA; abundance: NA; j_gene: TRBJ1-6; v_gene: TRBV25-1; CDR3aa: CASSVTTAKGPLHF; CDR3nt: TGTGCCAGCAGTGTCACGACAGCCAAGGGGCCCCTCCACTTT
d_gene: TRBD2; abundance: NA; j_gene: TRBJ2-1; v_gene: TRBV19; CDR3aa: CASSGRLATYNEQFF; CDR3nt: TGTGCCAGTAGTGGACGACTAGCGACGTACAATGAGCAGTTCTTC
d_gene: TRBD1; abundance: NA; j_gene: TRBJ1-2; v_gene: TRBV6-1; CDR3aa: CASSEGGTAYGYTF; CDR3nt: TGTGCCAGCAGTGAAGGGGGGACAGCTTATGGCTACACCTTC
d_gene: TRBD2; abundance: NA; j_gene: TRBJ2-3; v_gene: TRBV7-6; CDR3aa: CASSKGLAGGGTDTQYF; CDR3nt: TGTGCCAGCAGCAAAGGACTAGCGGGCGGGGGCACAGATACGCAGTATTTT
d_gene: NA; abundance: NA; j_gene: TRBJ1-4; v_gene: TRBV5-1; CDR3aa: CASSLASGTNEKLFF; CDR3nt: TGCGCCAGCAGCTTGGCCTCCGGGACTAATGAAAAACTGTTTTTT
d_gene: TRBD2; abundance: NA; j_gene: TRBJ2-1; v_gene: TRBV19; CDR3aa: CASSTTQVPGLAGGYHNEQFF; CDR3nt: TGTGCCAGTAGTACGACCCAAGTTCCGGGACTAGCGGGGGGGTACCACAATGAGCAGTTCTTC
d_gene: TRBD1; abundance: few; j_gene: TRBJ1-3; v_gene: TRBV19; CDR3aa: CATGDRDSGNTIYF; CDR3nt: TGTGCCACGGGCGACAGGGACTCTGGAAACACCATATATTTT